Listed below are T cell receptor beta chains from one sample, sequenced in a study of shared clonotypes between healthy human individuals. The method was immunoSEQ multiplex PCR; TCRdb's version includes in-frame clones alone and lacks a portion of them. Here the sample spans approximately 2,000,000 clones, 80% to 95% being singletons. Sequenced material: naive CD4+ T cells from PBMCs. The receptors were sampled from a man in his late teens or twenties in good health. Some clones in this sample may be carry-over from other donors' samples. Each CDR3 is given with its conserved first and last residue. D genes are given only for firm matches. Clone size is not always given. Where it is, it says once, few, many or a class for expanded clones.

NA	NA	TRBJ1-1	TRBV10-2	CASTMGGAPEAFF	TGCGCCAGCACCATGGGGGGGGCCCCTGAAGCTTTCTTT
NA	few	TRBJ1-1	TRBV14	CASSPNLGRQMNTEAFF	TGTGCCAGCAGCCCAAATCTGGGAAGGCAAATGAACACTGAAGCTTTCTTT
TRBD2	NA	TRBJ2-1	TRBV10-3	CAISPGLAYNEQFF	TGTGCCATCAGCCCGGGACTAGCCTACAATGAGCAGTTCTTC
NA	NA	TRBJ2-5	TRBV6-5	CASSYVGVRETQYF	TGTGCCAGCAGTTACGTCGGGGTCCGGGAGACCCAGTACTTC
TRBD2	NA	TRBJ2-1	TRBV10-3	CAISVLREGLTGEQFF	TGTGCCATCAGTGTTTTGCGGGAGGGCCTTACGGGGGAGCAGTTCTTC
TRBD1	NA	TRBJ1-2	TRBV30	CAWRTPQGANYGYTF	TGTGCCTGGAGGACTCCACAGGGGGCGAACTATGGCTACACCTTC
TRBD2	NA	TRBJ2-1	TRBV5-1	CASSSRLAGLGNEQFF	TGCGCCAGCAGCTCGCGACTAGCGGGCCTGGGGAATGAGCAGTTCTTC
TRBD1	NA	TRBJ1-2	TRBV4-1	CASSQVRDSGYTF	TGCGCCAGCAGCCAAGTCAGGGACAGTGGCTACACCTTC
NA	NA	TRBJ1-2	TRBV7-2	CASSLAPQVGDYGYTF	TGTGCCAGCAGCTTAGCGCCCCAAGTCGGGGACTATGGCTACACCTTC
NA	NA	TRBJ2-7	TRBV28	CASSGEAYEQYF	TGTGCCAGCAGCGGTGAGGCCTACGAGCAGTACTTC
NA	NA	TRBJ1-4	TRBV28	CASSLAGAENEKLFF	TGTGCCAGCAGTTTAGCGGGGGCGGAGAATGAAAAACTGTTTTTT
TRBD1	NA	TRBJ2-5	TRBV5-6	CASSPRDRGLETQYF	TGTGCCAGCAGCCCACGCGACAGGGGGTTGGAGACCCAGTACTTC
TRBD1	NA	TRBJ1-4	TRBV6-1	CASRGEQGANEKLFF	TGTGCCAGCAGGGGGGAACAGGGGGCTAATGAAAAACTGTTTTTT
NA	NA	TRBJ1-2	TRBV9	CASSVVWGQGYTF	TGTGCCAGCAGCGTAGTGTGGGGTCAGGGCTACACCTTC
TRBD2	NA	TRBJ2-7	TRBV7-7	CASSLGTSGTYEQYF	TGTGCCAGCAGCTTAGGAACTAGCGGGACCTACGAGCAGTACTTC
NA	NA	TRBJ1-4	TRBV5-1	CASSLERGAGNEKLFF	TGCGCCAGCAGCCTGGAAAGGGGCGCAGGGAATGAAAAACTGTTTTTT
NA	NA	TRBJ2-7	TRBV5-1	CASSLVGDIVSEQYF	TGCGCCAGCAGCTTGGTGGGGGATATCGTTTCCGAGCAGTACTTC
NA	NA	TRBJ2-7	TRBV5-4	CASSPSGRYEQYF	TGTGCCAGCAGCCCCTCCGGGCGCTACGAGCAGTACTTC
NA	once	TRBJ2-5	TRBV4-2	CASSQFDFQETQYF	TGTGCCAGCAGCCAATTCGACTTCCAAGAGACCCAGTACTTC
TRBD1	NA	TRBJ2-7	TRBV28	CASTRRRQGAGEQYF	TGTGCCAGCACCCGTCGGCGACAGGGGGCTGGCGAGCAGTACTTC
NA	once	TRBJ1-2	TRBV30	CACMVPRGYGYTF	TGTGCCTGCATGGTCCCCCGGGGCTATGGCTACACCTTC
NA	NA	TRBJ1-1	TRBV6-5	CASSPAAAREAFF	TGTGCCAGCAGCCCGGCGGCCGCCCGCGAAGCTTTCTTT
TRBD2	NA	TRBJ2-5	TRBV19	CASSNGVSGMVETQYF	TGTGCCAGTAGTAACGGCGTTAGCGGGATGGTAGAGACCCAGTACTTC
NA	NA	TRBJ2-5	TRBV6-1	CASSDLEETQYF	TGTGCCAGCAGTGACCTAGAAGAGACCCAGTACTTC
NA	NA	TRBJ2-1	TRBV30	CAWEAGPYNEQFF	TGTGCCTGGGAAGCGGGCCCCTACAATGAGCAGTTCTTC
NA	NA	TRBJ1-2	TRBV29-1	CSVELNYGYTF	TGCAGCGTTGAACTAAACTATGGCTACACCTTC
TRBD1	NA	TRBJ1-1	TRBV7-9	CASRPTGGTTEAFF	TGTGCCAGCAGGCCCACAGGGGGCACCACTGAAGCTTTCTTT
TRBD1	NA	TRBJ2-3	TRBV7-3	CASSRAPGQGNIDTQYF	TGTGCCAGCAGCCGCGCCCCGGGACAGGGGAATATAGATACGCAGTATTTT
TRBD2	NA	TRBJ2-3	TRBV9	CASSVTSGRDTQYF	TGTGCCAGCAGCGTTACTAGCGGGAGAGATACGCAGTATTTT
NA	NA	TRBJ1-1	TRBV4-2	CASSQVGPLGTEAFF	TGTGCCAGCAGCCAAGTAGGGCCCCTTGGCACTGAAGCTTTCTTT
NA	NA	TRBJ2-3	TRBV15	CATSRDPSLTDTQYF	TGTGCCACCAGCAGAGATCCTAGCCTCACAGATACGCAGTATTTT
TRBD1	NA	TRBJ1-1	TRBV28	CASSQGAAGDTEAFF	TGTGCCAGCAGTCAGGGGGCGGCGGGGGACACTGAAGCTTTCTTT
NA	NA	TRBJ2-7	TRBV5-1	CASSLVGRSYEQYF	TGCGCCAGCAGCTTGGTGGGTCGTTCCTACGAGCAGTACTTC
NA	NA	TRBJ1-1	TRBV7-2	CASSFMRANTEAFF	TGTGCCAGCAGCTTTATGCGGGCTAACACTGAAGCTTTCTTT
NA	NA	TRBJ2-5	TRBV6-4	CASSNTWGETQYF	TGTGCCAGCAGCAACACTTGGGGAGAGACCCAGTACTTC
NA	NA	TRBJ1-5	TRBV9	CASSVGTGNQPQHF	TGTGCCAGCAGCGTAGGCACAGGCAATCAGCCCCAGCATTTT
NA	once	TRBJ1-2	TRBV14	CASSQGQAYGYTF	TGTGCCAGCAGCCAAGGACAAGCCTATGGCTACACCTTC
NA	NA	TRBJ2-1	TRBV27	CASSSRGYNEQFF	TGTGCCAGCAGTTCCCGGGGGTACAATGAGCAGTTCTTC
TRBD2	NA	TRBJ2-5	TRBV9	CASSVGRESMGQETQYF	TGTGCCAGCAGCGTAGGGCGGGAGAGCATGGGGCAAGAGACCCAGTACTTC
TRBD1	NA	TRBJ2-7	TRBV6-1	CASSGQGYEQYF	TGTGCCAGCAGCGGACAGGGCTACGAGCAGTACTTC
TRBD2	NA	TRBJ2-2	TRBV18	CASSPPESGRAGELFF	TGTGCCAGCTCACCACCGGAAAGCGGGAGGGCCGGGGAGCTGTTTTTT
NA	NA	TRBJ2-3	TRBV5-1	CASSPGTTRTDTQYF	TGCGCCAGCAGCCCCGGGACAACTCGCACAGATACGCAGTATTTT
NA	NA	TRBJ2-3	TRBV20-1	CSALGPHTQYF	TGCAGTGCTCTGGGCCCGCATACGCAGTATTTT
NA	NA	TRBJ2-5	TRBV29-1	CSVILAQETQYF	TGCAGCGTTATTCTCGCCCAAGAGACCCAGTACTTC
TRBD2	NA	TRBJ2-1	TRBV7-9	CASSIRLAALHEQFF	TGTGCCAGCAGCATCAGACTAGCGGCTTTGCATGAGCAGTTCTTC
TRBD2	NA	TRBJ2-1	TRBV7-9	CASSSAVGLAGGNEQFF	TGTGCCAGCAGTTCTGCGGTGGGGCTAGCGGGAGGGAATGAGCAGTTCTTC
NA	few	TRBJ1-2	TRBV25-1	CASSLGYSPGYTF	TGTGCCAGCAGTCTGGGCTACTCGCCTGGCTACACCTTC
NA	NA	TRBJ2-2	TRBV5-5	CASSFGGINTGELFF	TGTGCCAGCAGCTTCGGAGGGATTAACACCGGGGAGCTGTTTTTT
NA	NA	TRBJ2-3	TRBV7-8	CASSPRLGGSTDTQYF	TGTGCCAGCAGCCCAAGACTAGGAGGTAGCACAGATACGCAGTATTTT
TRBD2	NA	TRBJ2-1	TRBV6-6	CASNKRTSGFYNEQFF	TGTGCCAGCAACAAAAGGACTAGCGGGTTCTACAATGAGCAGTTCTTC
NA	once	TRBJ1-3	TRBV18	CASSPFGGPGNTIYF	TGTGCCAGCTCACCTTTCGGGGGGCCTGGAAACACCATATATTTT
NA	NA	TRBJ2-5	TRBV11-2	CASSRNHQETQYF	TGTGCCAGCAGTCGGAACCACCAAGAGACCCAGTACTTC
TRBD1	NA	TRBJ2-1	TRBV5-6	CASSLRDRGTRNEQFF	TGTGCCAGCAGCTTGAGGGACAGGGGAACGCGCAATGAGCAGTTCTTC
NA	NA	TRBJ1-6	TRBV28	CASSLEGDNSPLHF	TGTGCCAGCAGTTTAGAGGGTGATAATTCACCCCTCCACTTT